This TCR beta chain was found in a study of OX40 agonist ivuxolimab in advanced cancers. Looking at the study overall: Patients with prior anti-PD-1, anti-PD-L1 or anti-CTLA-4 therapy were eligible; approximately 40% had some. General observations from the study: CD8+ T cells were the subset that, on average, had more expanded clones than CD4+.

Some clones are missing from TCRdb's copy, which holds only in-frame ones; the method was immunoSEQ multiplex PCR. The data show 65,000 to 80,000 clones, approximately 86% seen once. Regarding this clone: Its antigen is not known.

CDR3 length equals 17 residues. V dropped 1 base and J dropped 2; count of bases not matched to a gene: 11. CDR1 and CDR2 (germline): GTSNPN, SVGIG (reference sequence). Source: CD4+ or CD8+ T cells sorted from blood, taken in a trial of the OX40 agonist ivuxolimab. The chain combines TRBV30 with TRBJ1-5; 7 nucleotides match TRBD1. The TCR sequence derives from an adult with an advanced solid tumor such as melanoma, head and neck, liver or kidney cancer. CDR3 sequence: CAWSEGRGTIRNQPQHF. Here the CDR3 DNA reads TGTGCCTGGAGTGAAGGCAGGGGGACAATTCGCAATCAGCCCCAGCATTTT. Together with reference TRBV30 and TRBJ1-5, the CDR3 gives the full variable domain: SQTIHQWPATLVQPVGSPLSLECTVEGTSNPNLYWYRQAAGRGLQLLFYSVGIGQISSEVPQNLSASRPQDRQFILSSKKLLLSDSGFYLCAWSEGRGTIRNQPQHFGDGTRLSIL.